A single sample gave rise to the 7 T cell receptor beta chains below, sequenced in a study of T cell responses to AZD1222 COVID-19 vaccine. TCRdb's copy holds only in-frame clones and misses some; the assay was immunoSEQ multiplex PCR. The table shows about 110,000 clones, with 88% occurring only once. Sequencing used peripheral blood, obtained on day 0 of AZD1222 vaccination. These receptor sequences come from an adult in good health.

J is TRBJ2-2 and V is TRBV7-8; D is unresolved. V gave up 6 bases and J gave up 9 bases, with 8 bases separating them. Germline CDR1 is SGHVS and CDR2 is FQNEAQ. This CDR3 has 11 amino acids. The CDR3, as DNA: TGTGCCAGCAGTCGAGTCTGGGAGCTGTTTTTT. Translating it yields CASSRVWELFF.

V and J are TRBV24-1 and TRBJ1-5, with 7 nucleotides matching TRBD1. Germline V CDR1 and CDR2: KGHDR, SFDVKD. The CDR3 is 16 amino acids. The junction had 7 bases not matched to a gene; V was cut back by 3 bases and J by 3 bases. CDR3 bases: TGTGCCACCAGTGATAAGGGGGCGGCTAACAATCAGCCCCAGCATTTT. Its protein product is CATSDKGAANNQPQHF.

V usage is TRBV4-1 and J usage is TRBJ1-2; D ambiguous. The CDR3 consists of 14 residues. V gave up 0 bases and J gave up 2 bases, with 7 bases separating them. From germline, CDR1 is MGHRA and CDR2 YSYEKL. The CDR3 protein is CASSQDTENYGYTF. As DNA, the CDR3 is TGCGCCAGCAGCCAAGATACAGAGAACTATGGCTACACCTTC.

The genes are TRBV7-9 and TRBJ2-7; 7 nucleotides align to TRBD1. The CDR3 runs to 18 residues. The junction had 19 bases not matched to a gene; V was cut back by 5 bases and J by 3 bases. CDR1 and CDR2 (germline): SEHNR, FQNEAQ (reference sequence). In DNA form, the CDR3 reads TGTGCCAGCAGCCCCAGAAGACTTAGAACAGGGGTCGACTACGAGCAGTACTTC. Translating it yields CASSPRRLRTGVDYEQYF.

V gene TRBV30 combines with J gene TRBJ2-7; D tentatively fits TRBD1 or TRBD2 (5 bases each). In germline, CDR1 is GTSNPN, CDR2 SVGIG (reference sequence). V shed 2 bases and J shed 2 bases, with 7 bases lying between them. This CDR3 has 12 residues. The CDR3 coding sequence is TGTGCCTGGAGTCAGGGACCCTACGAGCAGTACTTC. Translated: CAWSQGPYEQYF.

The V call is TRBV27, the J call TRBJ1-3; the match to TRBD1 covers 8 bases. Germline loops: CDR1 MNHEY, CDR2 SMNVEV (reference sequence). The CDR3 is made up of 14 amino acids. V shed 6 bases, J shed 3 bases, and the junction held 4 bases outside the gene matches. CDR3 nucleotides: TGTGCCAGCAGCGGCAGGGGGCATGGAAACACCATATATTTT. Translation gives CASSGRGHGNTIYF.

J is TRBJ2-7 and V is TRBV13; no clear D. The CDR3 extends over 14 amino acids. Germline V gene lookup returns CDR1 PRHDT and CDR2 FYEKMQ (reference sequence). V was clipped by 5 bases and J by 5 bases, with 16 bases between them. The CDR3 loop is CASSLTQNVDEQYF. The CDR3, as DNA: TGTGCCAGCAGCCTTACCCAGAACGTCGACGAGCAGTACTTC.